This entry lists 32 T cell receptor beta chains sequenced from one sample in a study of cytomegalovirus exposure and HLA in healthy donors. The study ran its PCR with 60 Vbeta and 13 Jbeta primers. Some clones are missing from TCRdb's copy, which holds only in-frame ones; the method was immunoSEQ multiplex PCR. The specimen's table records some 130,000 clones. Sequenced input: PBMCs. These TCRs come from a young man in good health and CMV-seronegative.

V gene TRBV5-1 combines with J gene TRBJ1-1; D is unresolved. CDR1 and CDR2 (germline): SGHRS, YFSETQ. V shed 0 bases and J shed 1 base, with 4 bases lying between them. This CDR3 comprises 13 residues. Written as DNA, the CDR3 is TGCGCCAGCAGCTTGGACTCGAACACTGAAGCTTTCTTT. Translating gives CASSLDSNTEAFF.

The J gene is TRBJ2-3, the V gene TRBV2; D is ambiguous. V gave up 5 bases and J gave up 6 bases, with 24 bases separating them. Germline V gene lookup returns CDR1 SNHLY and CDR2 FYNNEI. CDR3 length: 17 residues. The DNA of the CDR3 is TGTGCCAGCAGTAGCCCCCGACTGGTCTCCCTCGGGGATACGCAGTATTTT. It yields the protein CASSSPRLVSLGDTQYF.

The DNA of the CDR3 is TGTGCCAGCATCCCATTAGCGGGAGGTCGTACAGATACGCAGTATTTT. Encoded protein: CASIPLAGGRTDTQYF. This chain joins TRBV2 and TRBJ2-3; 10 positions agree with TRBD2. CDR1 SNHLY and CDR2 FYNNEI come from the germline V gene. The J segment lost 3 bases and the V segment lost 7 bases, leaving 10 bases of the junction unmatched. CDR3 length: 16 residues. Drawing the rest from reference TRBV2 and TRBJ2-3, the complete variable domain is EPEVTQTPSHQVTQMGQEVILRCVPISNHLYFYWYRQILGQKVEFLVSFYNNEISEKSEIFDDQFSVERPDGSNFTLKIRSTKLEDSAMYFCASIPLAGGRTDTQYFGPGTRLTVL.

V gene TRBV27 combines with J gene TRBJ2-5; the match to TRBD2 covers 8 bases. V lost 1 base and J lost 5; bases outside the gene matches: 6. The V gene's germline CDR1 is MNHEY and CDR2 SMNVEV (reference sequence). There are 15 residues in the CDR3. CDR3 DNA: TGTGCCAGCAGTTTATACCCGGGGGGGCTGGAGACCCAGTACTTC. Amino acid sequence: CASSLYPGGLETQYF.

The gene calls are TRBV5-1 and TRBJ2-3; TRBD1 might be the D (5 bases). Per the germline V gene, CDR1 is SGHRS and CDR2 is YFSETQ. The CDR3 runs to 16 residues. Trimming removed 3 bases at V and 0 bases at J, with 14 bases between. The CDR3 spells CASSSYDSSSTDTQYF. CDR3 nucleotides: TGCGCCAGCAGCTCATACGACAGTTCTAGCACAGATACGCAGTATTTT.

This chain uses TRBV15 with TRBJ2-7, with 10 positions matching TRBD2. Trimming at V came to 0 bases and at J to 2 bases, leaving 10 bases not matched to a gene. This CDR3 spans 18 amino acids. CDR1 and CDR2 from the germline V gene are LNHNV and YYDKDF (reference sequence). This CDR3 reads CATSRDWASGGSPYEQYF. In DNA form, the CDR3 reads TGTGCCACCAGCAGAGATTGGGCTAGCGGGGGATCCCCCTACGAGCAGTACTTC.

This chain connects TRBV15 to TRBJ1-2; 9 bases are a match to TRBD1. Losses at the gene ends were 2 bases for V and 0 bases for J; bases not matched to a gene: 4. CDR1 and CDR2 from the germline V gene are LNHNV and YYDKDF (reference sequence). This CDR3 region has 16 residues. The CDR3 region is CATSRRGQGTNYGYTF. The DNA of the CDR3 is TGTGCCACCAGCAGAAGGGGACAGGGCACTAACTATGGCTACACCTTC.

CDR3 DNA: TGTGCCAGCAGCCCGGGACTAGCGGCAGGCACAGATACGCAGTATTTT. Its translation: CASSPGLAAGTDTQYF. The chain joins TRBV5-6 to TRBJ2-3, with TRBD2 matching over 11 bases. Germline trimming cut 4 bases from V and 1 base from J; bases unmatched to any gene: 5. Germline V gene data show CDR1 as SGHDT and CDR2 as YYEEEE. The CDR3 loop spans 16 amino acids.

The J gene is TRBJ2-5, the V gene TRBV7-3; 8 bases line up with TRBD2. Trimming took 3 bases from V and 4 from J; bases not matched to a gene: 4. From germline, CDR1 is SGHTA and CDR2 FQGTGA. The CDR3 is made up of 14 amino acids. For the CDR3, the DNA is TGTGCCAGCAGCTTGGCTAGCGGGTCAGAGACCCAGTACTTC. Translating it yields CASSLASGSETQYF.

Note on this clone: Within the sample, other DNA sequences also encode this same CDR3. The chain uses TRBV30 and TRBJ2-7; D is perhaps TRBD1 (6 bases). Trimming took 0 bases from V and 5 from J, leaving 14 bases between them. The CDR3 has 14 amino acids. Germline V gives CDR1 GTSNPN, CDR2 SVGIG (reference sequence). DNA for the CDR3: TGTGCCTGGAGTGTTGGACAGAGCGCCCACGAGCAGTACTTC. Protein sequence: CAWSVGQSAHEQYF.

The CDR3: CASSPVSGSSYNEQFF. The CDR3 DNA sequence: TGTGCCAGCAGTCCCGTTAGCGGGAGCTCCTACAATGAGCAGTTCTTC. The J gene is TRBJ2-1, the V gene TRBV27; 9 positions match TRBD2. The CDR3 sequence is 16 residues long. Germline CDR1 and CDR2: MNHEY and SMNVEV (reference sequence). Trimming removed 5 bases from V and 0 bases from J; junction bases left unmatched: 5.

For the CDR3, the DNA is TGTGCCAGCAGCCCTAGCGATTCACTAGAGACCCAGTACTTC. Translation gives CASSPSDSLETQYF. The V call is TRBV14, the J call TRBJ2-5, with TRBD2 as a possible D gene (6 bases). Germline CDR1 and CDR2: SGHDN and FVKESK. CDR3 length: 14 residues. V was pared by 4 bases and J by 4 bases, with 13 bases between.

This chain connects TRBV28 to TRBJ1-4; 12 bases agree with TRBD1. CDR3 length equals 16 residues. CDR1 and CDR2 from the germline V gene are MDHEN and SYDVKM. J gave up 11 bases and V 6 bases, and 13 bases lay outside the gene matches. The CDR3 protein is CASRRGTGGVRDKLFF. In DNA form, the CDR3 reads TGTGCCAGCAGACGCGGGACAGGGGGCGTAAGGGATAAACTGTTTTTT.

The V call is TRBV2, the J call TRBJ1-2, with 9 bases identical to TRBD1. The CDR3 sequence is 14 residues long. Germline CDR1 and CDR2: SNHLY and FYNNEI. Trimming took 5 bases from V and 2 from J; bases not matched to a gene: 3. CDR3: CASSRDRANYGYTF. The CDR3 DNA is TGTGCCAGCAGTAGGGACAGGGCAAACTATGGCTACACCTTC.

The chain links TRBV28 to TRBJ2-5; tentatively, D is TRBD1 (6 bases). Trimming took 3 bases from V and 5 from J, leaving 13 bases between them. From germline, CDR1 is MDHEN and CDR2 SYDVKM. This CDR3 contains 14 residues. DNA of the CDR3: TGTGCCAGCAGTTTGGGGGCTAGTTCGGAGACCCAGTACTTC. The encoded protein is CASSLGASSETQYF.

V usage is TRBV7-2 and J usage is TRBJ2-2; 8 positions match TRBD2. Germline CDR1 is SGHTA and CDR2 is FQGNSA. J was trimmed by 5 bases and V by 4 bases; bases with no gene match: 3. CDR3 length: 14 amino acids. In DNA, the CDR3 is TGTGCCAGCAGCTCATTAGCGGGGACCGGGGAGCTGTTTTTT. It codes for CASSSLAGTGELFF.

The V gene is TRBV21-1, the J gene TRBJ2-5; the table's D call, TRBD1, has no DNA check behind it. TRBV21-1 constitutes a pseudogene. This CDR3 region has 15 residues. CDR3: CASSTSGQEKETQYF. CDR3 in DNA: TGTGCCAGCAGCACCTCGGGACAGGAGAAAGAGACCCAGTACTTC.

The CDR3 here is CASSEGTGTFPSTNEKLFF. The CDR3, as DNA: TGTGCCAGTAGTGAGGGGACAGGAACCTTCCCATCAACTAATGAAAAACTGTTTTTT. This chain links TRBV19 with TRBJ1-4; 8 bases align to TRBD1. The CDR3 spans 19 residues. The V gene end was trimmed by 5 bases and the J gene end by 0 bases; junction bases not matched to a gene: 14. Germline loops: CDR1 LNHDA, CDR2 SQIVND (reference sequence).

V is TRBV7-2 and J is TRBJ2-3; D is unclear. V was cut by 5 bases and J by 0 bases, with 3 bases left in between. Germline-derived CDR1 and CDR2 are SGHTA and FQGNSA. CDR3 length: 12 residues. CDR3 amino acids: CASSPSTDTQYF. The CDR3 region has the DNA TGTGCCAGCAGCCCTAGCACAGATACGCAGTATTTT.

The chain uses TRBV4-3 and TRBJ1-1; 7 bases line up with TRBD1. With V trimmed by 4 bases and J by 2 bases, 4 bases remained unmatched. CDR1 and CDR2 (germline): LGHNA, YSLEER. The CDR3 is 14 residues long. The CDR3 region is CASSPGTANTEAFF. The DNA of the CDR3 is TGCGCCAGCAGCCCCGGGACAGCAAACACTGAAGCTTTCTTT.

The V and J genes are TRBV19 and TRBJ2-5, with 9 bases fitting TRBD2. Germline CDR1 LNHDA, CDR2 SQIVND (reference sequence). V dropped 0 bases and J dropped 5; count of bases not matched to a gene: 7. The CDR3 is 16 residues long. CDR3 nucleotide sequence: TGTGCCAGTAGTATAGAGGGTAGCGGGGGTATGGAGACCCAGTACTTC. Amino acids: CASSIEGSGGMETQYF. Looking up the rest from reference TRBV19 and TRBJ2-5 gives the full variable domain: DGGITQSPKYLFRKEGQNVTLSCEQNLNHDAMYWYRQDPGQGLRLIYYSQIVNDFQKGDIAEGYSVSREKKESFPLTVTSAQKNPTAFYLCASSIEGSGGMETQYFGPGTRLLVL.

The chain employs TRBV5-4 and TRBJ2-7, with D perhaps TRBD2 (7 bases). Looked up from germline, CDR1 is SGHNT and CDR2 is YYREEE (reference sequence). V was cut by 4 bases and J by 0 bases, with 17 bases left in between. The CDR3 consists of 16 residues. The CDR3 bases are TGTGCCAGCAGCCCGGAGCTGGCGGGGGCCTCCTACGAGCAGTACTTC. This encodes CASSPELAGASYEQYF. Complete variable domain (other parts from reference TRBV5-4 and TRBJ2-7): ETGVTQSPTHLIKTRGQQVTLRCSSQSGHNTVSWYQQALGQGPQFIFQYYREEENGRGNFPPRFSGLQFPNYSSELNVNALELDDSALYLCASSPELAGASYEQYFGPGTRLTVT.

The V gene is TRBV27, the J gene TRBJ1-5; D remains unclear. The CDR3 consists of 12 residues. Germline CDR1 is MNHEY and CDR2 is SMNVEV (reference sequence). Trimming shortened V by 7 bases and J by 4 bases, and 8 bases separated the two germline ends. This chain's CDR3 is CASTSGNQPQHF. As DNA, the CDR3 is TGTGCCAGCACCTCGGGTAATCAGCCCCAGCATTTT.

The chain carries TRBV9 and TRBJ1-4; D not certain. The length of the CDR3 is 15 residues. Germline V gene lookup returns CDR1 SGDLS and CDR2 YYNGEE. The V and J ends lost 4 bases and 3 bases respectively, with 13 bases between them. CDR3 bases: TGTGCCAGCAGCCTCCACGGAGCCCCTAATGAAAAACTGTTTTTT. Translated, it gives CASSLHGAPNEKLFF.

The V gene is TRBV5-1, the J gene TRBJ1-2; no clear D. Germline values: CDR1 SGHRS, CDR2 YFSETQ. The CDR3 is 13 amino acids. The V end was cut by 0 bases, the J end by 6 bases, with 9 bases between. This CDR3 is CASSLAGEDGYTF. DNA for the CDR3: TGCGCCAGCAGCTTGGCCGGGGAGGATGGCTACACCTTC.

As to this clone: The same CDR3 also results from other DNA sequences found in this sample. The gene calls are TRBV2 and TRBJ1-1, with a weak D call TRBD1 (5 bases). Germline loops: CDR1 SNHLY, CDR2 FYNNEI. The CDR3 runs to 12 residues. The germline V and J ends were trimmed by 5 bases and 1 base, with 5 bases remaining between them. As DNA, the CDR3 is TGTGCCAGCAGTCAGGGGAACACTGAAGCTTTCTTT. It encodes CASSQGNTEAFF.

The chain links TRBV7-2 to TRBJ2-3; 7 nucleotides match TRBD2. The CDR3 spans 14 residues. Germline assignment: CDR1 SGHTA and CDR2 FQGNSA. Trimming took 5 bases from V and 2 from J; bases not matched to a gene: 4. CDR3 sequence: CASSTGLVTDTQYF. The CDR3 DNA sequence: TGTGCCAGCAGCACCGGACTAGTCACAGATACGCAGTATTTT. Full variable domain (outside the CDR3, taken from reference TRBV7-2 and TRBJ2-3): GAGVSQSPSNKVTEKGKDVELRCDPISGHTALYWYRQSLGQGLEFLIYFQGNSAPDKSGLPSDRFSAERTGGSVSTLTIQRTQQEDSAVYLCASSTGLVTDTQYFGPGTRLTVL.

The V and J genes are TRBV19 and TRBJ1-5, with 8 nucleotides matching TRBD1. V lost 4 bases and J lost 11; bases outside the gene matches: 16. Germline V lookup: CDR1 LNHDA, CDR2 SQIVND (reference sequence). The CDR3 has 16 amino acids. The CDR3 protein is CASSTKPGQVRVAQHF. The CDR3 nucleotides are TGTGCCAGTAGTACAAAACCGGGACAGGTTAGGGTAGCCCAGCATTTT. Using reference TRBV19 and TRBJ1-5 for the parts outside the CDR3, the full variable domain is DGGITQSPKYLFRKEGQNVTLSCEQNLNHDAMYWYRQDPGQGLRLIYYSQIVNDFQKGDIAEGYSVSREKKESFPLTVTSAQKNPTAFYLCASSTKPGQVRVAQHFGDGTRLSIL.

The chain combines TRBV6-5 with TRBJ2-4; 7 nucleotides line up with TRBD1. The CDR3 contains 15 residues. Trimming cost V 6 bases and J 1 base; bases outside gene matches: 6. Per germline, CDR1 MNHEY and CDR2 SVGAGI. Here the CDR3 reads CASRPDRAAKNIQYF. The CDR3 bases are TGTGCCAGCAGACCCGACAGGGCCGCCAAAAACATTCAGTACTTC.

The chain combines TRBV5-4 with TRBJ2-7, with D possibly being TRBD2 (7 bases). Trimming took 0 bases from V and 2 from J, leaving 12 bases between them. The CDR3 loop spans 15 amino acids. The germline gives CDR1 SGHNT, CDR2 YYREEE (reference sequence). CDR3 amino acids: CASSLVGGGTYEQYF. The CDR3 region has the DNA TGTGCCAGCAGCTTGGTAGGGGGGGGGACCTACGAGCAGTACTTC.

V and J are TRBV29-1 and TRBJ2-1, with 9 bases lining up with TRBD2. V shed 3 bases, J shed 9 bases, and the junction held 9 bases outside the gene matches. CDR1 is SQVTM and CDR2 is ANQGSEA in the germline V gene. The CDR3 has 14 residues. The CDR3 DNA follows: TGCAGCGTTGAGGGCCGGCGGGAGGGCCCTGAGCAGTTCTTC. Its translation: CSVEGRREGPEQFF.

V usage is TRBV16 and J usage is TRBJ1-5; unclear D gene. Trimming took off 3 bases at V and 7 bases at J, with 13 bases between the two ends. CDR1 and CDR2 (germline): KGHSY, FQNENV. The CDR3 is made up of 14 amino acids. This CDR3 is CASSQGTGNQPQHF. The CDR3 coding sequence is TGTGCCAGCAGCCAGGGTACGGGAAACCAGCCCCAGCATTTT.